The rows below give T cell receptor beta chains drawn from one sample of a study of shared clonotypes between healthy human individuals. Produced via immunoSEQ multiplex PCR; TCRdb's table is partial and in-frame only. The sample lists 700,000 or so clones, about two thirds occurring once. The sequencing input was memory CD4+ T cells sorted from blood. The receptors come from a woman in her twenties or thirties in good health. Both conserved end residues are part of each CDR3. Fields, in order: CDR3 length, J gene, clone size, V gene, D gene, CDR3 protein, CDR3 DNA. D genes are given only for firm matches. Size is stated for part of the rows, as once, few or many counts, or as a class when the clone is expanded.

11	TRBJ1-1	NA	TRBV28	TRBD1	CASSLGTAAFF	TGTGCCAGCAGCCTAGGGACAGCCGCTTTCTTT
11	TRBJ2-7	once	TRBV7-9	NA	CASSLGGGQYF	TGTGCCAGCAGCCTAGGAGGGGGGCAGTACTTC
16	TRBJ2-5	NA	TRBV19	TRBD1	CASSRDWDRRGETQYF	TGTGCCAGTAGTAGGGACTGGGACAGGCGGGGAGAGACCCAGTACTTC
17	TRBJ1-2	few	TRBV28	NA	CASSLWETGPFDYGYTF	TGTGCCAGCAGTTTATGGGAGACAGGCCCTTTTGACTATGGCTACACCTTC
14	TRBJ2-4	NA	TRBV18	NA	CASSPVRDENIQYF	TGTGCCAGCTCACCCGTAAGGGACGAAAACATTCAGTACTTC
16	TRBJ2-1	NA	TRBV27	TRBD2	CASSLEGTSGRGEQFF	TGTGCCAGCAGTTTAGAGGGGACTAGCGGGAGAGGTGAGCAGTTCTTC
15	TRBJ1-1	NA	TRBV2	TRBD1	CASRPEDRRRTEAFF	TGTGCCAGCCGACCGGAGGACAGGCGACGTACTGAAGCTTTCTTT
15	TRBJ2-2	NA	TRBV7-6	NA	CASSTSRANTGELFF	TGTGCCAGCAGCACCTCTCGCGCGAACACCGGGGAGCTGTTTTTT
16	TRBJ2-4	NA	TRBV27	NA	CASSLSRSGGENIQYF	TGTGCCAGCAGTTTATCGCGTTCGGGGGGCGAAAACATTCAGTACTTC
15	TRBJ1-4	NA	TRBV11-2	NA	CASSLDLSTNEKLFF	TGTGCCAGCAGCTTAGATCTTTCAACTAATGAAAAACTGTTTTTT
15	TRBJ2-3	NA	TRBV9	NA	CASSPIGHPTDTQYF	TGTGCCAGCAGCCCAATAGGACACCCCACAGATACGCAGTATTTT
14	TRBJ1-1	NA	TRBV5-1	NA	CASSTGAPGTEAFF	TGCGCCAGCTCTACCGGGGCCCCAGGAACTGAAGCTTTCTTT
16	TRBJ1-5	NA	TRBV28	TRBD1	CASSAPPRTGYQPQHF	TGTGCCAGCAGTGCCCCTCCCCGGACAGGCTATCAGCCCCAGCATTTT
14	TRBJ2-7	many	TRBV5-1	TRBD1	CASIRDSSSYEQYF	TGCGCCAGCATCCGGGACAGTTCCTCCTACGAGCAGTACTTC
17	TRBJ1-1	NA	TRBV6-1	NA	CASSEVGVGVLSTEAFF	TGTGCCAGCAGTGAAGTAGGGGTTGGCGTGTTGAGCACTGAAGCTTTCTTT
16	TRBJ2-1	NA	TRBV2	TRBD2	CASSGSLAGVYNEQFF	TGTGCCAGCAGTGGGTCGCTAGCGGGAGTATACAATGAGCAGTTCTTC
14	TRBJ1-5	NA	TRBV28	TRBD1	CASRPTGVYQPQHF	TGTGCCAGCAGACCAACAGGGGTCTATCAGCCCCAGCATTTT
12	TRBJ2-3	NA	TRBV18	NA	CASSPDTDTQYF	TGTGCCAGCTCACCAGACACAGATACGCAGTATTTT
15	TRBJ2-5	NA	TRBV28	TRBD2	CASSHSGRLQETQYF	TGTGCCAGCAGCCATAGCGGGAGGCTCCAAGAGACCCAGTACTTC
12	TRBJ2-3	NA	TRBV2	NA	CASSLSTDTQYF	TGTGCCAGCAGTCTTTCTACAGATACGCAGTATTTT